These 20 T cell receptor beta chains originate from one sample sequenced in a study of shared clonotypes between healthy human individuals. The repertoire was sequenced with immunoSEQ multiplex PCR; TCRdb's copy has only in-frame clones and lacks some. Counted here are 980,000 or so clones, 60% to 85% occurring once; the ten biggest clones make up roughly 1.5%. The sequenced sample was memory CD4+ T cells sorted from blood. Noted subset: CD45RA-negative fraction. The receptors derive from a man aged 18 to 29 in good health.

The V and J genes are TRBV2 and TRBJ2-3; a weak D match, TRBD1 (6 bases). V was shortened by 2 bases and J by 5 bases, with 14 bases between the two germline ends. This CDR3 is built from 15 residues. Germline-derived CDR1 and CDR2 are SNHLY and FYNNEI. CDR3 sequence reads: CASSEIFLQGDTQYF. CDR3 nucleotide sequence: TGTGCCAGCAGTGAAATTTTCCTACAGGGAGATACGCAGTATTTT. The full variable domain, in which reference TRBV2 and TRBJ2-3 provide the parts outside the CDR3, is EPEVTQTPSHQVTQMGQEVILRCVPISNHLYFYWYRQILGQKVEFLVSFYNNEISEKSEIFDDQFSVERPDGSNFTLKIRSTKLEDSAMYFCASSEIFLQGDTQYFGPGTRLTVL.

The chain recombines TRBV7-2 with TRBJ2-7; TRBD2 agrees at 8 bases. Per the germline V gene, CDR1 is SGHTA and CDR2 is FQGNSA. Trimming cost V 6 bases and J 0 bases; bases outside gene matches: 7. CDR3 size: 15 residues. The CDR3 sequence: CASSLNAGGSYEQYF. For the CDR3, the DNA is TGTGCCAGCAGTTTGAACGCGGGAGGCTCCTACGAGCAGTACTTC.

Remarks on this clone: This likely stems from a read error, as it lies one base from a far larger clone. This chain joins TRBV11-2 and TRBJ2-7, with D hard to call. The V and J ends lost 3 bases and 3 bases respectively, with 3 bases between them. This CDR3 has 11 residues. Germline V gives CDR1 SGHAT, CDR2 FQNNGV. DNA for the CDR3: TGTGCCAGCAGCTTTAACTACGAGCAGTACTTC. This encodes CASSFNYEQYF.

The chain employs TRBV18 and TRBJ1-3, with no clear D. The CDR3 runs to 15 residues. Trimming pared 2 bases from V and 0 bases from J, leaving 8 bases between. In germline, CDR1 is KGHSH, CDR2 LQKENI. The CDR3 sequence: CASSPDELSGNTIYF. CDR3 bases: TGTGCCAGCTCACCAGATGAACTCTCTGGAAACACCATATATTTT.

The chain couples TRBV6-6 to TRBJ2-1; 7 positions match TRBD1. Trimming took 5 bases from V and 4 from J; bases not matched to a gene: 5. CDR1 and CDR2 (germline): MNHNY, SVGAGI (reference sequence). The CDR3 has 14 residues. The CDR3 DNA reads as TGTGCCAGCAGTACCGGGACAGTATACAATGAGCAGTTCTTC. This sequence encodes CASSTGTVYNEQFF.

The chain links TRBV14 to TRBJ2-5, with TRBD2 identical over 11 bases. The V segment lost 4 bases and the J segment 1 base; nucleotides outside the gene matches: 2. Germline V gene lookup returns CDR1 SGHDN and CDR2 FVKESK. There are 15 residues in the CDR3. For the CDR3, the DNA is TGTGCCAGCAGCCGCGGGACTAGCGGCCAAGAGACCCAGTACTTC. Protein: CASSRGTSGQETQYF.

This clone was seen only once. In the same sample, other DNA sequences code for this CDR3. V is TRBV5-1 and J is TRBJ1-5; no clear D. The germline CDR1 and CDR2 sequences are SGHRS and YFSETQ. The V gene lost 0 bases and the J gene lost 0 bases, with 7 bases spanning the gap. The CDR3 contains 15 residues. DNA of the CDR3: TGCGCCAGCAGCTTGGGAGGCGATAGCAATCAGCCCCAGCATTTT. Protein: CASSLGGDSNQPQHF. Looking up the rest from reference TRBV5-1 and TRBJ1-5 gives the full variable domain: KAGVTQTPRYLIKTRGQQVTLSCSPISGHRSVSWYQQTPGQGLQFLFEYFSETQRNKGNFPGRFSGRQFSNSRSEMNVSTLELGDSALYLCASSLGGDSNQPQHFGDGTRLSIL.

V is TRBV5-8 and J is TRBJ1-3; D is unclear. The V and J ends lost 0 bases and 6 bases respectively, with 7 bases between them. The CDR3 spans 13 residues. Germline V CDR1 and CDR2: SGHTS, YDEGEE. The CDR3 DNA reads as TGTGCCAGCAGCTTGGGGGCGGCAAACACCATATATTTT. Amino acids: CASSLGAANTIYF.

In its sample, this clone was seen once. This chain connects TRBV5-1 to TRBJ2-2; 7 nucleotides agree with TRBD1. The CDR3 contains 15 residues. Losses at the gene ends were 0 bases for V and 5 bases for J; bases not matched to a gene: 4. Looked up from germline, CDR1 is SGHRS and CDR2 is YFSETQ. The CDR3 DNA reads TGCGCCAGCAGCTTGGGACAGGGATGGACCGGGGAGCTGTTTTTT. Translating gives CASSLGQGWTGELFF.

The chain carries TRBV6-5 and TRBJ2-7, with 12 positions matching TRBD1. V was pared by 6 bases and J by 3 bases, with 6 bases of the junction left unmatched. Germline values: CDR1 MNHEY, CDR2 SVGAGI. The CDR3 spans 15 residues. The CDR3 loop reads CASRKGQGANYEQYF. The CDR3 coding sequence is TGTGCCAGCAGAAAGGGACAGGGGGCCAACTACGAGCAGTACTTC.

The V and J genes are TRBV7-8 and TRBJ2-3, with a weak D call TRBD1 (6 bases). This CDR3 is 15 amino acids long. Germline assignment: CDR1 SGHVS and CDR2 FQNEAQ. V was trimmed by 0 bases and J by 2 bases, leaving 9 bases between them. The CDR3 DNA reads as TGTGCCAGCAGCTTAGCGGGGGCCTCCACAGATACGCAGTATTTT. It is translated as CASSLAGASTDTQYF.

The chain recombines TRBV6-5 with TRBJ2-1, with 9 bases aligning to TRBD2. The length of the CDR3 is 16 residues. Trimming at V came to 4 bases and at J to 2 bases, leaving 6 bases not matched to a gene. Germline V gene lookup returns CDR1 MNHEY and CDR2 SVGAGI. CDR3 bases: TGTGCCAGCAGTTCCCCAGCGGGAGGTCCCTACAATGAGCAGTTCTTC. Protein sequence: CASSSPAGGPYNEQFF.

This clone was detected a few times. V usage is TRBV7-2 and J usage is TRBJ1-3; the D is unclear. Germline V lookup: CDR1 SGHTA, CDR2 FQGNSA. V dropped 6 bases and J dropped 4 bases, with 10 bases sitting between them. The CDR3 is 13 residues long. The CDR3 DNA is TGTGCCAGCAGGCAAATAGGGGGAAACACCATATATTTT. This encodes CASRQIGGNTIYF.

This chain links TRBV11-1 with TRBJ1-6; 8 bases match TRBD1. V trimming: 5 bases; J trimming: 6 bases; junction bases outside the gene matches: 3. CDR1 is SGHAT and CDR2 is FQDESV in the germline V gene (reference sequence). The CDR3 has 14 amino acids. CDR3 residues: CASSLGQGNSPLHF. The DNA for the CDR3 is TGTGCCAGCAGCCTTGGACAGGGTAATTCACCCCTCCACTTT.

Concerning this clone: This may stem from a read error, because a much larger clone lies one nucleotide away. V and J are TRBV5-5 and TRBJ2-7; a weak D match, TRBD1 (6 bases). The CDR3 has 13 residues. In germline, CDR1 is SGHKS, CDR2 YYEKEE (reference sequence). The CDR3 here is CASSLQGYYERYF. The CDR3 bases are TGTGCCAGCAGCTTACAGGGTTACTACGAGCGGTACTTC.

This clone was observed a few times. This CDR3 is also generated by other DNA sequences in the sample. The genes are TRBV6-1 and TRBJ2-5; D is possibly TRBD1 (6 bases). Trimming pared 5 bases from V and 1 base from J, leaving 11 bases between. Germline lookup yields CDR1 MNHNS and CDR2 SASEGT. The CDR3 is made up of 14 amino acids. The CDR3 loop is CASSSQGSQETQYF. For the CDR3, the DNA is TGTGCCAGCAGTTCCCAGGGGTCCCAAGAGACCCAGTACTTC.

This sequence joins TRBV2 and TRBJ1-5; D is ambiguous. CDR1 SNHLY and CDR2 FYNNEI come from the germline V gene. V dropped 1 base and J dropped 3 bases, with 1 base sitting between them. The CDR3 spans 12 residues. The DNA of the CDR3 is TGTGCCAGCAGTGAAGTCAATCAGCCCCAGCATTTT. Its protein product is CASSEVNQPQHF.

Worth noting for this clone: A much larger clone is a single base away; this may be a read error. The CDR3 is CASSLSGGNEQFF. The DNA of the CDR3 is TGTGCCAGCAGCTTAAGCGGGGGCAATGAGCAGTTCTTC. This chain joins TRBV7-3 and TRBJ2-1; 7 bases match TRBD2. CDR1 is SGHTA, CDR2 FQGTGA, per germline. The CDR3 runs 13 residues. Germline trimming cut 1 base from V and 6 bases from J; bases unmatched to any gene: 0.

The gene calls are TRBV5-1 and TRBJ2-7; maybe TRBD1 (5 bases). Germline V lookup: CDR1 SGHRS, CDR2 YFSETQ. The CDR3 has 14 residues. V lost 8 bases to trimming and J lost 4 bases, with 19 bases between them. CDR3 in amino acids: CASGALGAPYEQYF. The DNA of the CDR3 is TGCGCCAGTGGGGCCCTAGGCGCTCCATACGAGCAGTACTTC.

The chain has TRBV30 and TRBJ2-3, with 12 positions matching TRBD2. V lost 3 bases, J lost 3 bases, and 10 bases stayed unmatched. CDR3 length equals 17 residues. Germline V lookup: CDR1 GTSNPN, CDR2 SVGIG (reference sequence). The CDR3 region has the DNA TGTGCCTGGAGCGCACTCAGGACTAGCGGGATAACAGATACGCAGTATTTT. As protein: CAWSALRTSGITDTQYF. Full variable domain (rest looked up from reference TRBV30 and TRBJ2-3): SQTIHQWPATLVQPVGSPLSLECTVEGTSNPNLYWYRQAAGRGLQLLFYSVGIGQISSEVPQNLSASRPQDRQFILSSKKLLLSDSGFYLCAWSALRTSGITDTQYFGPGTRLTVL.